A single sample gave rise to the 24 T cell receptor beta chains below, sequenced in a study of CD8+CD57+ T cells in acquired aplastic anemia. According to the study, genomic DNA was the template for TCR beta VDJ and CDR3 profiling. TCRdb passed the reads through MiXCR, listing each CDR3 protein once. This table holds 150,000 to 200,000 distinct CDR3 sequences, 64% found once. Sample: sorted CD4+, CD8+, or CD8+CD57+ T cells (not recorded which) from PBMCs. The source is a human donor with severe aplastic anemia or a healthy control (not recorded which).

In its sample, this clonotype was seen once. Sequence at one end of the junction differs from germline and may be a read error. The chain combines TRBV7-9 with TRBJ1-4; 8 nucleotides agree with TRBD1. The CDR3 covers 17 residues. Germline CDR1 and CDR2: SEHNR and FQNEAQ (reference sequence). The CDR3 nucleotides read TGCGCCAGCAGCCAAGATAGACAGGGGACACCTAATGAAAAACTGTTTTTT. This codes for CASSQDRQGTPNEKLFF.

The rearrangement uses TRBV7-9 and TRBJ2-7; perhaps TRBD1 as D (5 bases). Trimming removed 5 bases at V and 4 bases at J, with 18 bases between. This CDR3 has 15 residues. From germline, CDR1 is SEHNR and CDR2 FQNEAQ (reference sequence). In DNA, the CDR3 is TGTGCCAGCAGCCCCGGCCAAAGCAGGGCGTACGAGCAGTACTTC. This encodes CASSPGQSRAYEQYF.

The CDR3 protein is CATSGIQGNGYNEQFF. The CDR3 DNA reads as TGTGCCACCAGTGGCATACAGGGAAATGGTTACAATGAGCAGTTCTTC. The rearrangement joins TRBV24-1 to TRBJ2-1; tentative D call: TRBD1 (6 bases). Germline V gene lookup returns CDR1 KGHDR and CDR2 SFDVKD. The CDR3 contains 16 residues. V lost 5 bases, J lost 4 bases, and 17 bases lay in between.

The gene calls are TRBV7-8 and TRBJ2-7; tentatively, D is TRBD2 (5 bases). CDR3 length equals 13 residues. Germline V gives CDR1 SGHVS, CDR2 FQNEAQ. Trimming left V 3 bases short and J 4 bases short, with 10 bases between. The CDR3 coding sequence is TGTGCCAGCAGCTTCACGGACTTATACGAGCAGTACTTC. Its protein is CASSFTDLYEQYF.

This clonotype has ten or more counts. The chain recombines TRBV5-1 with TRBJ2-7; D uncertain. From germline, CDR1 is SGHRS and CDR2 YFSETQ. Trimming removed 3 bases at V and 5 bases at J, with 18 bases between. This CDR3 is built from 15 residues. CDR3 in amino acids: CASSSAGYREDEQYF. The CDR3 DNA follows: TGCGCCAGCAGCTCCGCCGGTTACCGAGAAGACGAGCAGTACTTC.

The V call is TRBV25-1, the J call TRBJ2-2, with TRBD2 identical over 10 bases. The germline V gene has CDR1 MGHDK and CDR2 SYGVNS. The junction had 21 bases not matched to a gene; V was cut back by 5 bases and J by 6 bases. The CDR3 sequence is 20 residues long. In DNA, the CDR3 is TGTGCCAGCAGTCCTTCCTCTCTAGAGCGGGGGGGAAGCGCGGCCGGGGAGCTGTTTTTT. The encoded protein is CASSPSSLERGGSAAGELFF. Drawing the rest from reference TRBV25-1 and TRBJ2-2, the complete variable domain is EADIYQTPRYLVIGTGKKITLECSQTMGHDKMYWYQQDPGMELHLIHYSYGVNSTEKGDLSSESTVSRIRTEHFPLTLESARPSHTSQYLCASSPSSLERGGSAAGELFFGEGSRLTVL.

CDR3 in DNA: TGTGCCAGCAGTTGGGCCGCACGAGGTGTAGAGACCCAGTACTTC. Translated: CASSWAARGVETQYF. The V gene is TRBV12-3 or TRBV12-4, the J gene TRBJ2-5, with D uncertain. Trimming left V 4 bases short and J 4 bases short, with 16 bases between. The CDR3 extends over 15 amino acids.

The CDR3 reads CASSSAMGGAEAFF. The CDR3 bases are TGTGCCAGCAGTTCCGCCATGGGGGGTGCTGAAGCTTTCTTT. The V and J genes are TRBV12-3 or TRBV12-4 and TRBJ1-1; D is perhaps TRBD1 (5 bases). The V end lost 4 bases, the J end lost 6 bases, and 15 bases lay between the germline ends. CDR3 length: 14 residues.

J is TRBJ2-3 and V is TRBV12-3 or TRBV12-4; 10 positions match TRBD2. The ends lost 6 bases at V and 1 base at J; junction bases unmatched: 7. This CDR3 has 16 amino acids. In DNA form, the CDR3 reads TGTGCCAGCAGAAAGCGGGGGGGTGGGGGCACAGATACGCAGTATTTT. Its translation is CASRKRGGGGTDTQYF.

The chain is built from TRBV24-1 and TRBJ2-7, with 8 bases that match TRBD2. The J segment lost 6 bases and the V segment lost 1 base, leaving 1 base of the junction unmatched. Germline V lookup: CDR1 KGHDR, CDR2 SFDVKD. The length of the CDR3 is 13 residues. CDR3 in DNA: TGTGCCACCAGTGATTTCCGGGAGGGCGAGCAGTACTTC. Its translation: CATSDFREGEQYF.

V usage is TRBV24-1 and J usage is TRBJ1-5; 10 bases align to TRBD1. V was pared by 7 bases and J by 5 bases, with 7 bases of the junction left unmatched. This CDR3 comprises 15 residues. Germline values: CDR1 KGHDR, CDR2 SFDVKD. The CDR3 bases are TGTGCCACCAGGGGGACAGGGGAGGTGGATCAGCCCCAGCATTTT. Amino acids: CATRGTGEVDQPQHF.

The chain employs TRBV7-2 and TRBJ2-3; D perhaps matches TRBD2 (5 bases). With 4 bases removed from V and 0 bases from J, the gap between germline ends came to 11 bases. There are 15 residues in the CDR3. Germline V gives CDR1 SGHTA, CDR2 FQGNSA. CDR3 sequence reads: CASSSTISSTDTQYF. CDR3 coding DNA: TGTGCCAGCAGCTCGACTATCTCTAGCACAGATACGCAGTATTTT.

The chain links TRBV25-1 to TRBJ1-1; D may be TRBD1 (5 bases). Between the trimmed V and J ends, which lost 2 bases and 1 base, there was a span of 11 bases. Germline-derived CDR1 and CDR2 are MGHDK and SYGVNS. The CDR3 runs to 15 residues. The CDR3: CASSEGGAKNTEAFF. The CDR3 coding sequence is TGTGCCAGCAGTGAAGGTGGGGCAAAGAACACTGAAGCTTTCTTT.

The gene calls are TRBV20-1 and TRBJ2-7, with D possibly being TRBD2 (6 bases). CDR1 is DFQATT and CDR2 is SNEGSKA in the germline V gene (reference sequence). The V gene lost 0 bases and the J gene lost 5 bases, with 14 bases spanning the gap. The CDR3 totals 14 residues. CDR3 residues: CSARDQGGLNEQYF. In nucleotides, the CDR3 is TGCAGTGCTAGAGACCAGGGAGGTCTTAACGAGCAGTACTTC.

The J gene is TRBJ2-7, the V gene TRBV20-1; D uncertain. Germline CDR1 is DFQATT and CDR2 is SNEGSKA (reference sequence). The CDR3 contains 14 residues. Between the trimmed V and J ends, which lost 3 bases and 1 base, there was a span of 13 bases. The DNA for the CDR3 is TGCAGTGCTAGGTCAATGTCGGCTTCCTACGAGCAGTACTTC. It specifies CSARSMSASYEQYF.

The gene calls are TRBV12-3 or TRBV12-4 and TRBJ1-6; TRBD1 matches 7 bases. This CDR3 has 13 residues. J was trimmed by 7 bases and V by 6 bases; bases with no gene match: 3. CDR3 sequence: CASSRDSNSPLHF. The CDR3 nucleotides read TGTGCCAGCAGCCGGGACAGCAATTCACCCCTCCACTTT.

The chain combines TRBV29-1 with TRBJ2-5, with D perhaps TRBD1 or TRBD2 (5 bases each). The V gene's germline CDR1 is SQVTM and CDR2 ANQGSEA. CDR3 length: 13 amino acids. V gave up 1 base and J gave up 1 base, with 7 bases separating them. CDR3 region: CSVEGGTQETQYF. CDR3 sequence (DNA): TGCAGCGTTGAAGGGGGGACCCAAGAGACCCAGTACTTC.

This clonotype showed up many times. The V and J genes are TRBV20-1 and TRBJ2-7; perhaps TRBD2 as D (7 bases). V was pared by 3 bases and J by 0 bases, with 12 bases between. The germline CDR1 and CDR2 sequences are DFQATT and SNEGSKA (reference sequence). The CDR3 spans 14 residues. The CDR3 region is CSARAGASSYEQYF. The CDR3 DNA reads as TGCAGTGCTAGGGCGGGGGCGAGCTCCTACGAGCAGTACTTC.

This clonotype occurred many times. The chain has TRBV5-6 and TRBJ2-3, with D hard to call. CDR1 SGHDT and CDR2 YYEEEE come from the germline V gene. Between the trimmed V and J ends, which lost 4 bases and 0 bases, there was a span of 6 bases. The CDR3 is 13 amino acids. CDR3 sequence (DNA): TGTGCCAGCAGCCCAACTAGCACAGATACGCAGTATTTT. Its translation is CASSPTSTDTQYF.

CDR3 DNA: TGTGCCAGCAGCGTAGGCCCCTTCTCCTACGAGCAGTACTTC. Amino acids: CASSVGPFSYEQYF. This chain links TRBV9 with TRBJ2-7; the D is unclear. This CDR3 spans 14 amino acids. Per germline, CDR1 SGDLS and CDR2 YYNGEE. V dropped 0 bases and J dropped 0 bases, with 7 bases sitting between them.

The chain uses TRBV20-1 and TRBJ2-2, with D possibly being TRBD2 (5 bases). Trimming took 1 base from V and 8 from J, leaving 11 bases between them. This CDR3 comprises 13 residues. Germline V gene sequence: CDR1 DFQATT, CDR2 SNEGSKA (reference sequence). The CDR3 DNA is TGCAGTGCTAGAGGACCTTGGGAGGGGGAGCTGTTTTTT. Protein: CSARGPWEGELFF.

This rearrangement joins TRBV7-9 to TRBJ1-6; TRBD1 is a possible D gene (5 bases). Per germline, CDR1 SEHNR and CDR2 FQNEAQ (reference sequence). The CDR3 spans 17 residues. The V and J ends lost 6 bases and 0 bases respectively, with 15 bases between them. The CDR3, as DNA: TGTGCCAGCAGTCCTCCAGGGATCCTCTCCTATAATTCACCCCTCCACTTT. Residues: CASSPPGILSYNSPLHF. Combining the CDR3 with reference TRBV7-9 and TRBJ1-6 gives the whole variable domain DTGVSQNPRHKITKRGQNVTFRCDPISEHNRLYWYRQTLGQGPEFLTYFQNEAQLEKSRLLSDRFSAERPKGSFSTLEIQRTEQGDSAMYLCASSPPGILSYNSPLHFGNGTRLTVT.

In its sample, this clonotype was seen many times. The CDR3 is CASSQRGGVRDEQYF. The DNA of the CDR3 is TGTGCCAGCAGCCAGCGTGGGGGGGTTCGAGACGAGCAGTACTTC. The V gene is TRBV4-2, the J gene TRBJ2-7; 7 bases are a match to TRBD2. Losses at the gene ends were 3 bases for V and 5 bases for J; bases not matched to a gene: 10. CDR1 and CDR2 (germline): LGHNA, YNFKEQ. This CDR3 spans 15 amino acids.

The chain's CDR3 is CASSFPGQGSGYTF. DNA of the CDR3: TGTGCCAGCAGTTTCCCCGGACAGGGCTCGGGCTACACCTTC. The rearrangement uses TRBV12-3 or TRBV12-4 and TRBJ1-2; TRBD1 matches 8 bases. The trim removed 3 bases at V and 8 bases at J, leaving 8 bases unmatched. CDR3 length equals 14 residues.